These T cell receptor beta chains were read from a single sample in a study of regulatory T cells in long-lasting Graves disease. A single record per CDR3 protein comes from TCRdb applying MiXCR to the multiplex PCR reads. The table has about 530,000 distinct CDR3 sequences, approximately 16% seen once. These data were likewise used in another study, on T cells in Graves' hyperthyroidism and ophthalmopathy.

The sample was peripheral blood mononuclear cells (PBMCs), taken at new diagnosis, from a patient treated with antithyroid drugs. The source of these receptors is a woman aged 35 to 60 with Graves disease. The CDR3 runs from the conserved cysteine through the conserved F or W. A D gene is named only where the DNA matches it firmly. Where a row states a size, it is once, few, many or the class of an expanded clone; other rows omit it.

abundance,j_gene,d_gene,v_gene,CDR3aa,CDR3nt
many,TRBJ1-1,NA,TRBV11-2,CASSLVQQNTEAFF,TGTGCCAGCAGCCTTGTACAGCAGAACACTGAAGCTTTCTTT
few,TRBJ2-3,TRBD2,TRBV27,CASSFVSGVVDTQYF,TGTGCCAGCAGTTTCGTTAGCGGGGTTGTTGATACGCAGTATTTT
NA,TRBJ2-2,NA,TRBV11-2,CASSQVGALNTGELFF,TGTGCCAGCAGCCAAGTAGGTGCTCTGAACACCGGGGAGCTGTTTTTT
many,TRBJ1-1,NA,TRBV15,CATSREGAEAFF,TGTGCCACCAGCAGAGAAGGGGCTGAAGCTTTCTTT
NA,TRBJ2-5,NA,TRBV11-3,CASSLGVYSEQETQYF,TGTGCCAGCAGCTTAGGGGTCTATTCGGAACAAGAGACCCAGTACTTC
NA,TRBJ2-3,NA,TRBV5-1,CASSLEVGGTDTQYF,TGCGCCAGCAGCTTGGAGGTGGGGGGCACAGATACGCAGTATTTT
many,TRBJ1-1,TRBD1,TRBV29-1,CSVSGTANTEAFF,TGCAGCGTTTCCGGGACAGCGAACACTGAAGCTTTCTTT
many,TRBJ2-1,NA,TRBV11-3,CASSHPTMGEDEQFF,TGTGCCAGCAGCCACCCCACGATGGGGGAGGATGAGCAGTTCTTC
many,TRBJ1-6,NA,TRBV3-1,CASSQVDSYNSPLHF,TGCGCCAGCAGCCAAGTAGACAGCTATAATTCACCCCTCCACTTT
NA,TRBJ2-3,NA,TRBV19,CASSTSLRGPDTQYF,TGTGCCAGTAGTACTTCTTTACGGGGGCCCGATACGCAGTATTTT
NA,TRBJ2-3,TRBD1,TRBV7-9,CASSPGQGSTDTQYF,TGTGCCAGCAGCCCGGGACAGGGGAGCACAGATACGCAGTATTTT
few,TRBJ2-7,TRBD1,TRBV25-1,CASSENRGLQQYF,TGTGCCAGCAGTGAAAACAGGGGGTTGCAGCAGTACTTC
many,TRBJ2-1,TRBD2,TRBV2,CASPGLGLAGGPSYNEQFF,TGTGCCAGCCCAGGGTTGGGACTAGCGGGGGGCCCAAGTTACAATGAGCAGTTCTTC
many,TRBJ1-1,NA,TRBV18,CASSPRHPGTTNTEAFF,TGTGCCAGCTCACCTCGCCACCCCGGGACAACGAACACTGAAGCTTTCTTT
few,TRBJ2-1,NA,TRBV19,CASIGFGIFYNEQFF,TGTGCCAGTATAGGGTTTGGGATCTTTTACAATGAGCAGTTCTTC
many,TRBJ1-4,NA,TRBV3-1,CASSLGAGEEKLFF,TGTGCCAGCAGCCTTGGAGCGGGGGAGGAGAAACTGTTTTTT
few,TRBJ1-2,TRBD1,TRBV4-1,CASSQEVLGQTNYGYTF,TGCGCCAGCAGCCAAGAGGTTTTGGGACAGACGAACTATGGCTACACCTTC
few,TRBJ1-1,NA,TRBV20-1,CSARKGVWTEAFF,TGCAGTGCTAGAAAGGGCGTGTGGACTGAAGCTTTCTTT
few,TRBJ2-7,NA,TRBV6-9,CASSYDDRPSYEQYF,TGTGCCAGCAGTTACGACGACCGACCCTCCTACGAGCAGTACTTC
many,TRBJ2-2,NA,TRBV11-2,CASSRSGQPSNTGELFF,TGTGCCAGCAGCCGAAGTGGACAGCCTTCGAACACCGGGGAGCTGTTTTTT
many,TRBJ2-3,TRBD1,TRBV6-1,CASKWSSGDRSTDTQYF,TGTGCCAGCAAGTGGAGCAGTGGGGACAGGTCCACAGATACGCAGTATTTT
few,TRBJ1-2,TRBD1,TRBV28,CASSTGGGGGYTF,TGTGCCAGCAGTACAGGGGGCGGGGGAGGCTACACCTTC
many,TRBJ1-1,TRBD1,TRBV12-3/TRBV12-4,CASSLMGTGNTEAFF,TGTGCCAGCAGTTTAATGGGGACAGGGAACACTGAAGCTTTCTTT
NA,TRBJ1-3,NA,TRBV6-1,CASSPLGTSGNTIYF,TGTGCCAGCAGCCCTCTAGGGACCTCCGGAAACACCATATATTTT
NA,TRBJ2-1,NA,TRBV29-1,CSVEDERGYPYNEQFF,TGCAGCGTTGAAGATGAAAGGGGGTACCCCTACAATGAGCAGTTCTTC
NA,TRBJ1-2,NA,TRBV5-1,CASRLGRQDYGYTF,TGCGCCAGCAGGTTGGGCAGGCAGGACTATGGCTACACCTTC